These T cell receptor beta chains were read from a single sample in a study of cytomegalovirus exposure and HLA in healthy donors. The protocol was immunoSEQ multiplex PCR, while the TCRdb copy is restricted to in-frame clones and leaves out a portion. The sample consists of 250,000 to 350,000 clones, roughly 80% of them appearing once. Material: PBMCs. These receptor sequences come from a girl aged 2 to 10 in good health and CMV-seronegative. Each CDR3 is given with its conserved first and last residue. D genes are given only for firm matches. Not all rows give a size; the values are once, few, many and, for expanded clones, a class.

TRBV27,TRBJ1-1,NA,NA,CASHWGRADQAFF,TGTGCCAGCCATTGGGGCCGGGCCGATCAAGCTTTCTTT
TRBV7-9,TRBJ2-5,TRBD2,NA,CSSSLRRNPAGETQYF,TGTTCCAGCAGCTTACGACGGAATCCAGCGGGGGAGACCCAGTACTTC
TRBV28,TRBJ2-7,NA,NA,CASQTGNAYEQYF,TGTGCCAGCCAGACAGGTAATGCCTACGAGCAGTACTTC
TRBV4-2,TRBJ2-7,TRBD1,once,CASSQAPDRGRCEQYF,TGTGCCAGCAGCCAAGCCCCGGACAGGGGGCGCTGCGAGCAGTACTTC
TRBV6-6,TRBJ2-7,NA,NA,CASSYPEGGRSDEQYF,TGTGCCAGCAGTTACCCGGAGGGAGGTCGGAGCGACGAGCAGTACTTC
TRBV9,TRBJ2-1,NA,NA,CASSPGAKQFF,TGTGCCAGCAGCCCCGGTGCTAAGCAGTTCTTC
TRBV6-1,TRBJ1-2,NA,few,CASRHSPTNYGYTF,TGTGCCAGCAGGCACAGCCCTACTAACTATGGCTACACCTTC
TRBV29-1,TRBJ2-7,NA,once,CSVERNYEQYF,TGCAGCGTTGAGAGGAATTACGAGCAGTACTTC
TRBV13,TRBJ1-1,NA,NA,CASSSFIRGNTEAFF,TGTGCCAGCAGCTCTTTTATACGGGGGAACACTGAAGCTTTCTTT
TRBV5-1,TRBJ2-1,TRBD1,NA,CASSLAHGTGHNEQFF,TGCGCCAGCAGCTTGGCCCATGGGACAGGGCACAATGAGCAGTTCTTC
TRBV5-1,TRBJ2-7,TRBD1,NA,CASSWTITGGVSYEQYF,TGCGCCAGCAGCTGGACCATAACAGGGGGCGTCTCCTACGAGCAGTACTTC
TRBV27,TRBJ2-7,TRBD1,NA,CASSTLDRASYEQYF,TGTGCCAGCAGTACCCTTGACAGGGCTTCCTACGAGCAGTACTTC
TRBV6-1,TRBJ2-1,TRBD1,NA,CASRETGGQYNEQFF,TGTGCCAGCAGGGAGACAGGGGGCCAGTACAATGAGCAGTTCTTC
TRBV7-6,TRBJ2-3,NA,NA,CASSLALGADTQYF,TGTGCCAGCAGCTTAGCTCTAGGGGCAGATACGCAGTATTTT
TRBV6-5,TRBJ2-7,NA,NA,CASSYFGQRTEQYF,TGTGCCAGCAGTTACTTCGGACAGAGGACCGAGCAGTACTTC
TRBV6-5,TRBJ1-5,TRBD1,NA,CASSRDREDQPQHF,TGTGCCAGCAGCCGGGACAGGGAAGATCAGCCCCAGCATTTT
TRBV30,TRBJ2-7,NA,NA,CAWRPGQGLFYEQYF,TGTGCCTGGCGCCCGGGACAAGGCCTTTTCTACGAGCAGTACTTC
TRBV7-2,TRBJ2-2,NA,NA,CASSLVSERTGELFF,TGTGCCAGCAGCTTAGTTAGTGAGAGAACCGGGGAGCTGTTTTTT
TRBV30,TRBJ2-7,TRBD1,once,CAWRTGDYEQYF,TGTGCCTGGAGGACAGGGGACTACGAGCAGTACTTC
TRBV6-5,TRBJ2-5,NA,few,CASSYSNPGIQETQYF,TGTGCCAGCAGTTACTCGAATCCCGGGATACAAGAGACCCAGTACTTC
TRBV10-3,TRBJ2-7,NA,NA,CAISESDSSYEQYF,TGTGCCATCAGTGAGTCGGACAGCTCCTACGAGCAGTACTTC
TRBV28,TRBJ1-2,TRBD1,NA,CASSWGDRPLYGYTF,TGTGCCAGCAGTTGGGGGGACAGGCCTCTCTATGGCTACACCTTC
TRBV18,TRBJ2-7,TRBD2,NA,CASSPAGGAYEQYF,TGTGCCAGCTCACCAGCGGGGGGAGCCTACGAGCAGTACTTC
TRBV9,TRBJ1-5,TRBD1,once,CASSPGEGDRGPNQPQHF,TGTGCCAGCAGCCCCGGGGAGGGAGACAGGGGTCCCAATCAGCCCCAGCATTTT
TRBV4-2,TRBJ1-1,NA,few,CASSQAGPGLQRAFF,TGTGCCAGCAGCCAAGCGGGGCCGGGACTACAGAGAGCTTTCTTT
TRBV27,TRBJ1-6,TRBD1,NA,CASSGTGGPYNSPLHF,TGTGCCAGCAGTGGGACAGGGGGACCATATAATTCACCCCTCCACTTT
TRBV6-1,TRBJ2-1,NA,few,CASIPDRSYNEQFF,TGTGCCAGCATTCCGGACAGATCCTACAATGAGCAGTTCTTC
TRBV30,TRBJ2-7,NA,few,CAWSVSYEQYF,TGTGCCTGGAGTGTCAGCTACGAGCAGTACTTC
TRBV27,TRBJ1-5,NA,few,CASSYQGSNQPQHF,TGTGCCAGCAGTTACCAGGGTAGCAATCAGCCCCAGCATTTT
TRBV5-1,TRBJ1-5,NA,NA,CASSSGGRGQPQHF,TGCGCCAGCAGCTCGGGGGGGAGGGGTCAGCCCCAGCATTTT
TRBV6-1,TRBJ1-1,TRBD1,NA,CASSDGQDMNTEAFF,TGTGCCAGCAGTGATGGACAGGACATGAACACTGAAGCTTTCTTT
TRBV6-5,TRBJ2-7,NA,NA,CASSYSKSYEQYF,TGTGCCAGCAGTTACTCCAAATCCTACGAGCAGTACTTC
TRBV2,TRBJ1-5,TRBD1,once,CASSAQQGSNQPQHF,TGTGCCAGCAGCGCCCAACAGGGGAGCAATCAGCCCCAGCATTTT
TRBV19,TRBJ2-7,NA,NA,CASSRRDPTYEQYF,TGTGCCAGTAGTAGGCGGGATCCCACCTACGAGCAGTACTTC
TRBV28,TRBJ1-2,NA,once,CASNWAGSYYGYTF,TGTGCCAGCAACTGGGCGGGGTCTTACTATGGCTACACCTTC
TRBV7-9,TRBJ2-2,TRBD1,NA,CASRRGQRNTGELFF,TGTGCCAGCAGACGGGGACAGAGGAACACCGGGGAGCTGTTTTTT
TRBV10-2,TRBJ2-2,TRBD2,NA,CASSPSAGVTGELFF,TGCGCCAGCAGTCCATCAGCGGGGGTGACCGGGGAGCTGTTTTTT
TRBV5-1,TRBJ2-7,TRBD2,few,CASSNRLAGGSSYEQYF,TGCGCCAGCAGTAATCGCCTGGCGGGAGGGAGCTCCTACGAGCAGTACTTC